This T cell receptor beta chain is from a study of blood T cell repertoires in COVID-19. At the level of the study: The samples span acute and convalescent COVID-19 from the United States, Italy and Spain.

Those enrolled in Seattle joined during active infection and were followed longitudinally afterward. The V end lost 4 bases, the J end lost 5 bases, and 15 bases lay between the germline ends. Per germline, CDR1 MDHEN and CDR2 SYDVKM. This CDR3 spans 14 amino acids. Original handling: Estimation of nucleated cell counts was performed using reference gene primer amplification. Repertoires were generated with immunoSEQ multiplex PCR, while TCRdb's copy carries only in-frame clones and drops some. D and trimming were read from the DNA, whereas the V and J calls and clone size are those reported in that table. The repertoire holds under 400,000 clones, roughly 90% seen once, with 2.9% in the top ten.

The chain recombines TRBV28 with TRBJ2-7, with D maybe TRBD1 (6 bases). Sequencing was performed on peripheral blood. The TCR originated in a woman aged 25-40 years with COVID-19, enrolled during active disease. In DNA, the CDR3 is TGTGCCAGCAGTTCACAGGGATATCGGAACGAGCAGTACTTC. Translated, it gives CASSSQGYRNEQYF. Full variable domain (missing parts from reference TRBV28 and TRBJ2-7): DVKVTQSSRYLVKRTGEKVFLECVQDMDHENMFWYRQDPGLGLRLIYFSYDVKMKEKGDIPEGYSVSREKKERFSLILESASTNQTSMYLCASSSQGYRNEQYFGPGTRLTVT.